This T cell receptor beta chain was recovered during a study of spatial heterogeneity in lung cancer. Study-level background: Within tumor regions, the number of TCR transcripts tracked closely with a T cell module score obtained from matched bulk RNA-seq. Study-wide results and caveats: Ubiquitous and regional expanded TCR counts mirrored ubiquitous and regional nonsynonymous mutation counts, respectively. Within tumors, counts of expanded alpha and beta TCRs tracked tumor mutation counts.

There are 15 residues in the CDR3. After removal of 0 bases from V and 5 bases from J, the junction contained 6 bases not matched to a gene. The V gene's germline CDR1 is GTSNPN and CDR2 SVGIG (reference sequence). This clonotype came up many times. Its antigen remains unidentified. Described time point: sample taken at primary tumor resection. The donors comprised approximately 72 untreated early-stage non-small cell lung cancer patients. Whole RNA, which was extracted from tumor, nontumor lung tissue or frozen PBMC, was sequenced without any cell sorting. TCRdb re-called the 5' RACE reads through MiXCR, storing one row per CDR3 protein. The data show roughly 9,000 distinct CDR3 sequences, just under 6.5% seen once.

The source was lung tumor tissue, collected at surgery. The source of this sequence is a male donor with early-stage non-small cell lung cancer. This rearrangement joins TRBV30 to TRBJ1-4, with 7 bases identical to TRBD1. In DNA form, the CDR3 reads TGTGCCTGGAGTGTTACCGGGGGACAGAATGAAAAACTGTTTTTT. Protein sequence: CAWSVTGGQNEKLFF. Complete variable domain (other parts from reference TRBV30 and TRBJ1-4): SQTIHQWPATLVQPVGSPLSLECTVEGTSNPNLYWYRQAAGRGLQLLFYSVGIGQISSEVPQNLSASRPQDRQFILSSKKLLLSDSGFYLCAWSVTGGQNEKLFFGSGTQLSVL.